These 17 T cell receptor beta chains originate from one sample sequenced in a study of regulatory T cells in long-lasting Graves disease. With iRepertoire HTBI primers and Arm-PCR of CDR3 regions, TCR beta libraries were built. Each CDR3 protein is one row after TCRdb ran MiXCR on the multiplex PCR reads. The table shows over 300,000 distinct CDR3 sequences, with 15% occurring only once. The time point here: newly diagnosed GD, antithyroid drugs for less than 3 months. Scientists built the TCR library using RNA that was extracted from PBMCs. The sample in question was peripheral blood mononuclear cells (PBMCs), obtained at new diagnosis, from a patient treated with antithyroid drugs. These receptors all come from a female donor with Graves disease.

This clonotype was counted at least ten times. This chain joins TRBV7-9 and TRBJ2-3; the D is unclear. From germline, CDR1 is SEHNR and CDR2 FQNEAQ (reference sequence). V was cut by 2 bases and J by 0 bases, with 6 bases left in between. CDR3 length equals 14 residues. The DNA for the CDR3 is TGTGCCAGCAGCTTAAAGGGTAGCACAGATACGCAGTATTTT. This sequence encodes CASSLKGSTDTQYF.

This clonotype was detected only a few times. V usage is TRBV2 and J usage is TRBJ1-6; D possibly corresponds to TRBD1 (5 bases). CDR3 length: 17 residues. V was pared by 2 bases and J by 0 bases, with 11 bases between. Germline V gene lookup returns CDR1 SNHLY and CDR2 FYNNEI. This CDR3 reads CASSEISGRSYNSPLHF. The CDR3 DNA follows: TGTGCCAGCAGTGAAATTTCAGGGCGCTCCTATAATTCACCCCTCCACTTT.

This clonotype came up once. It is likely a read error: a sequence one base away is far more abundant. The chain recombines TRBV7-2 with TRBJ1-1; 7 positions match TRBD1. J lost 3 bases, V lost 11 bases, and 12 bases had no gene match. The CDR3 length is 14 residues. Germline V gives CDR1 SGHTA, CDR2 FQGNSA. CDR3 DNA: TGTGCCTGCTCATCACAGGGGTTTCACACTGAAGCTTTCTTT. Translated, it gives CACSSQGFHTEAFF.

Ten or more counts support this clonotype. CDR3 DNA: TGTGCCAGCACACTAGCGGGAGGTCTCTACGAGCAGTACTTC. Translating gives CASTLAGGLYEQYF. The rearrangement links TRBV7-2 to TRBJ2-7, with 12 positions matching TRBD2. The CDR3 spans 14 residues. Per the germline V gene, CDR1 is SGHTA and CDR2 is FQGNSA. V trimming: 7 bases; J trimming: 3 bases; junction bases outside the gene matches: 4.

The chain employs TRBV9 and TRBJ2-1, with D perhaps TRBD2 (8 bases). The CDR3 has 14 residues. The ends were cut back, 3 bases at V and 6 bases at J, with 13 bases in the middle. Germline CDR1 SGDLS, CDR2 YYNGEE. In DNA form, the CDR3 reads TGTGCCAGCAGCGGCAGGGGGACTAGCAATGAGCAGTTCTTC. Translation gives CASSGRGTSNEQFF.

This CDR3 is CASTLRRQGSYTEAFF. The CDR3 DNA follows: TGTGCCAGTACTCTCCGGAGACAGGGGTCGTACACTGAAGCTTTCTTT. This sequence joins TRBV19 and TRBJ1-1; 8 nucleotides align to TRBD1. CDR3 length: 16 residues. Per germline, CDR1 LNHDA and CDR2 SQIVND (reference sequence). V dropped 7 bases and J dropped 3; count of bases not matched to a gene: 13.

The CDR3 sequence is CASSPAGTGTAYEQYF. The DNA of the CDR3 is TGTGCCAGCTCCCCCGCGGGGACCGGGACAGCCTACGAGCAGTACTTC. V usage is TRBV28 and J usage is TRBJ2-7; a possible D gene is TRBD1 (7 bases). V dropped 8 bases and J dropped 2 bases, with 22 bases sitting between them. The CDR3 extends over 16 amino acids. Germline values: CDR1 MDHEN, CDR2 SYDVKM. The full variable domain, rest sourced from reference TRBV28 and TRBJ2-7, is DVKVTQSSRYLVKRTGEKVFLECVQDMDHENMFWYRQDPGLGLRLIYFSYDVKMKEKGDIPEGYSVSREKKERFSLILESASTNQTSMYLCASSPAGTGTAYEQYFGPGTRLTVT.

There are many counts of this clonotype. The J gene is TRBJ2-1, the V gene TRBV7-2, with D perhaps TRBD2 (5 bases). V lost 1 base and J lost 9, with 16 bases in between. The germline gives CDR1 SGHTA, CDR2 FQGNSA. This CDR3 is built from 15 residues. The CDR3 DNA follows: TGTGCCAGCAGCTTAGACAGAATTGCGGGCCTTGAGCAGTTCTTC. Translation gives CASSLDRIAGLEQFF. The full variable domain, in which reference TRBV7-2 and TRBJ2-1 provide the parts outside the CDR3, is GAGVSQSPSNKVTEKGKDVELRCDPISGHTALYWYRQSLGQGLEFLIYFQGNSAPDKSGLPSDRFSAERTGGSVSTLTIQRTQQEDSAVYLCASSLDRIAGLEQFFGPGTRLTVL.

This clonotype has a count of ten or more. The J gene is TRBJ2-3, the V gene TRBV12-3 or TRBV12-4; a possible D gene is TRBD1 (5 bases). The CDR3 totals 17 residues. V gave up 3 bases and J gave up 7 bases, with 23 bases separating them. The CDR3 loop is CASSLKYWGRASNTQYF. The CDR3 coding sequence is TGTGCCAGCAGTTTGAAGTATTGGGGCCGGGCGTCAAATACGCAGTATTTT.

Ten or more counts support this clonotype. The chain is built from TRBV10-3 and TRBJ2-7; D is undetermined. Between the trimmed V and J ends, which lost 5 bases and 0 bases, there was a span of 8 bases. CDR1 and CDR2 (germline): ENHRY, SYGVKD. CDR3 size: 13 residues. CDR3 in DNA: TGTGCCATCAGTCAAATGGGCTCCTACGAGCAGTACTTC. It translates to CAISQMGSYEQYF.

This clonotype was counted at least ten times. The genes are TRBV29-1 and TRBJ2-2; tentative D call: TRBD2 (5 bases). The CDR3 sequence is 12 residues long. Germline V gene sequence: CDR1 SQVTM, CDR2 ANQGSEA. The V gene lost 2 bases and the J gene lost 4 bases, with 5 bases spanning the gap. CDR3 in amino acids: CSVERGTGELFF. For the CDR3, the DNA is TGCAGCGTTGAACGGGGCACCGGGGAGCTGTTTTTT.

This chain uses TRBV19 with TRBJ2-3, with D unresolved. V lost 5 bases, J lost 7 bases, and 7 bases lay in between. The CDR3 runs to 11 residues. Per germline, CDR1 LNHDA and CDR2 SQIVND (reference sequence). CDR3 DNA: TGTGCCAGTAGTGTATCGTATACGCAGTATTTT. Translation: CASSVSYTQYF.

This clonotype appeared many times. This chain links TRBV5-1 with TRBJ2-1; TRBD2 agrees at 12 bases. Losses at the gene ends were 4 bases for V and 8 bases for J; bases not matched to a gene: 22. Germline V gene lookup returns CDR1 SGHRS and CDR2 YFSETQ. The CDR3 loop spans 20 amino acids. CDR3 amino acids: CASSPSRTSGIDRLLDEQFF. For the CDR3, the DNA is TGCGCCAGCAGCCCCTCGAGGACTAGCGGGATAGACAGGTTACTCGATGAGCAGTTCTTC.

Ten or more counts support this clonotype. The CDR3 loop reads CASSDVGGANVLTF. The DNA for the CDR3 is TGTGCCAGCAGTGACGTTGGGGGGGCCAACGTCCTGACTTTC. This chain connects TRBV28 to TRBJ2-6; D unresolved. This CDR3 has 14 residues. The ends were cut back, 5 bases at V and 4 bases at J, with 9 bases in the middle. CDR1 and CDR2 (germline): MDHEN, SYDVKM.

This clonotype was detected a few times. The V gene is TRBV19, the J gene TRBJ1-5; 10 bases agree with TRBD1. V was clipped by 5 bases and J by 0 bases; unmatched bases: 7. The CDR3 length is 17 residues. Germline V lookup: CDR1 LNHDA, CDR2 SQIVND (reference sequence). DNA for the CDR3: TGTGCCAGTAGTGCCCGACAGGGGGCTTATAGCAATCAGCCCCAGCATTTT. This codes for CASSARQGAYSNQPQHF.

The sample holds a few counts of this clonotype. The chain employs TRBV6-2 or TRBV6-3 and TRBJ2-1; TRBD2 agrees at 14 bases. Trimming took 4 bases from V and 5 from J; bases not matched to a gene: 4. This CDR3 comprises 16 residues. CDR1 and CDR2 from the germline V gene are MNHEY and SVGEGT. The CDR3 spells CASSSLGLAGDNEQFF. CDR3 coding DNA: TGTGCCAGCAGTTCCTTGGGACTAGCGGGGGACAATGAGCAGTTCTTC.

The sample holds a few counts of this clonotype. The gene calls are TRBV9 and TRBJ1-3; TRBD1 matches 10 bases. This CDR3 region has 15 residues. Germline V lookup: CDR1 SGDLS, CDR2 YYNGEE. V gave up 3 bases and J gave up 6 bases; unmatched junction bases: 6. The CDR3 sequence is CASSGPGQGINTIYF. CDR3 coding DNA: TGTGCCAGCAGCGGACCGGGACAGGGGATAAACACCATATATTTT.